This T cell receptor beta chain was identified during a study of blood T cell repertoires in COVID-19. At the level of the study: The United States, Italy and Spain were the sources of the acute and convalescent COVID-19 samples. Sources were T cells, B-cell-depleted T cells, or PBMCs; the material itself was cDNA or gDNA.

In the original processing: Amplification with reference gene primers provided the estimates of nucleated cell counts. The protocol was immunoSEQ multiplex PCR, while the TCRdb copy is restricted to in-frame clones and leaves out a portion. V and J calls plus clone size are reproduced from that table; the DNA served to infer D and trimming. Among approximately 90,000 clones listed, almost 85% were seen once. Per germline, CDR1 MDHEN and CDR2 SYDVKM. Losses at the gene ends were 7 bases for V and 5 bases for J; bases not matched to a gene: 7. There are 15 residues in the CDR3. The sequencing input was peripheral blood. V and J are TRBV28 and TRBJ2-1; 11 nucleotides line up with TRBD2. This clonotype was obtained from a woman older than 75 with acute or convalescent COVID-19. CDR3 bases: TGTGCCAGCATAGGAACTAGCGGGAGACACAATGAGCAGTTCTTC. Translating gives CASIGTSGRHNEQFF.